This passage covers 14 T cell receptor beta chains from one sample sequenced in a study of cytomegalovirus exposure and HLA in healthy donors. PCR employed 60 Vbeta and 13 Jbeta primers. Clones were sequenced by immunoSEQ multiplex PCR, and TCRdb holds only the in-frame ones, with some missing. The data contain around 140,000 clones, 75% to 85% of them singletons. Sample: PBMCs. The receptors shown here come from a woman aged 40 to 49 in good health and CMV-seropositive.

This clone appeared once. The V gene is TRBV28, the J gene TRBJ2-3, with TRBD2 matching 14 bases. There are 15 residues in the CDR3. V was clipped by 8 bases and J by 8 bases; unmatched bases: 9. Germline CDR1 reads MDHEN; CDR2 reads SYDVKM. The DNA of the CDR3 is TGTGCCAGCGGGCGCGGGACTAGCGGGAGCGGTACGCAGTATTTT. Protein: CASGRGTSGSGTQYF.

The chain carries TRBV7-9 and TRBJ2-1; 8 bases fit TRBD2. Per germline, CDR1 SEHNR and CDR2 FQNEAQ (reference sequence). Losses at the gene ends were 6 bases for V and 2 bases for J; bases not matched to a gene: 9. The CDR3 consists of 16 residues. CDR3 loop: CASRGAGGRTYNEQFF. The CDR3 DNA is TGTGCCAGCAGAGGGGCGGGAGGTCGGACCTACAATGAGCAGTTCTTC.

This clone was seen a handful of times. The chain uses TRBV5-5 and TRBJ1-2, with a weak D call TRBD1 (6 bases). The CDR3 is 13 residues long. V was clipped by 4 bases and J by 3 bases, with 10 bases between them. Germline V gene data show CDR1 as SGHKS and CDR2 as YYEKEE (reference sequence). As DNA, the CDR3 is TGTGCCAGCAGCATACAGGGAGACTATGGCTACACCTTC. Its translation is CASSIQGDYGYTF.

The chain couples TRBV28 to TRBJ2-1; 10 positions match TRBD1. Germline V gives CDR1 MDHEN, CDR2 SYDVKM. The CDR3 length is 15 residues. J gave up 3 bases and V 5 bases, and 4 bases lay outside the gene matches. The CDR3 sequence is CASSRQGAIYNEQFF. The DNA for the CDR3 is TGTGCCAGCAGTCGACAGGGGGCGATCTACAATGAGCAGTTCTTC.

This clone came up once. The CDR3 coding sequence is TGCGCCAGCAGCTTGGGGTCTAGCGGCAGAGGGGAGCTGTTTTTT. It translates to CASSLGSSGRGELFF. The rearrangement joins TRBV5-1 to TRBJ2-2, with 7 bases aligning to TRBD2. V lost 0 bases, J lost 8 bases, and 7 bases stayed unmatched. This CDR3 contains 15 residues. CDR1 is SGHRS and CDR2 is YFSETQ in the germline V gene.

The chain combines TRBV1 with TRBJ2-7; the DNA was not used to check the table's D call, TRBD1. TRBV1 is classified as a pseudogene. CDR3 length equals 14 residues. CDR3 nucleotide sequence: TGCACCAGCAGGGGACAGGCGAGCTCCTACGGGCAGTACTTC. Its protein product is CTSRGQASSYGQYF.

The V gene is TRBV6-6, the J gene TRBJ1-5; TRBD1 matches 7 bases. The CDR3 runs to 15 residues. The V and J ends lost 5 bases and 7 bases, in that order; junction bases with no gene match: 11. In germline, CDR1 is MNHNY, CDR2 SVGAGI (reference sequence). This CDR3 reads CASSPLKTGQQPQHF. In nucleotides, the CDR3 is TGTGCCAGCAGTCCACTGAAGACAGGGCAACAGCCCCAGCATTTT.

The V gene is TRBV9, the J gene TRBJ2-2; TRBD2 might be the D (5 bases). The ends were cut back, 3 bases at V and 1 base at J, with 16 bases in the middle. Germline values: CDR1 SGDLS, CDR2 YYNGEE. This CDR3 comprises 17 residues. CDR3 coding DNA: TGTGCCAGCAGCGACCCGAAGGACTGGATGAACACCGGGGAGCTGTTTTTT. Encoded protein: CASSDPKDWMNTGELFF.

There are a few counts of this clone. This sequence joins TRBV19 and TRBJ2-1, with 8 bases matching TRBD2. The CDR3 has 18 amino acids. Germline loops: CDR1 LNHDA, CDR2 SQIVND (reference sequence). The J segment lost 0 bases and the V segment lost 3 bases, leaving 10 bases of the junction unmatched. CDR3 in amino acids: CASSITTSAMSSYNEQFF. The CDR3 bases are TGTGCCAGTAGTATTACGACTAGCGCTATGTCCTCCTACAATGAGCAGTTCTTC.

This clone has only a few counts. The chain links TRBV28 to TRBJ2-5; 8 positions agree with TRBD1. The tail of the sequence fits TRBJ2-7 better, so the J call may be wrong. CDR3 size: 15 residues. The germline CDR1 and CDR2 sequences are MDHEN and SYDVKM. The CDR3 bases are TGTGCCAGCAGAGTTACAGGGGGGTTTGGATACGAGCAGTACTTC. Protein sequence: CASRVTGGFGYEQYF.

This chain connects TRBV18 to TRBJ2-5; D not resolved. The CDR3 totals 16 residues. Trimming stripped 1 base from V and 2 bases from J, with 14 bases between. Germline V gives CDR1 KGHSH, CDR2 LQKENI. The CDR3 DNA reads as TGTGCCAGCTCACCACTGCTTCTAGGATCTCAAGAGACCCAGTACTTC. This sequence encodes CASSPLLLGSQETQYF. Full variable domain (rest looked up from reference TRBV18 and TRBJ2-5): NAGVMQNPRHLVRRRGQEARLRCSPMKGHSHVYWYRQLPEEGLKFMVYLQKENIIDESGMPKERFSAEFPKEGPSILRIQQVVRGDSAAYFCASSPLLLGSQETQYFGPGTRLLVL.

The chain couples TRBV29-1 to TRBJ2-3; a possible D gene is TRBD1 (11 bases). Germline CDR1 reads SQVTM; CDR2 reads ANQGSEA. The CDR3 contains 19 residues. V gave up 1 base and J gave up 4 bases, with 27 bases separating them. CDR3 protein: CSVEGDRGDRLAGSDTQYF. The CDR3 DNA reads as TGCAGCGTTGAAGGGGACAGGGGGGACAGACTAGCGGGCTCAGATACGCAGTATTTT.

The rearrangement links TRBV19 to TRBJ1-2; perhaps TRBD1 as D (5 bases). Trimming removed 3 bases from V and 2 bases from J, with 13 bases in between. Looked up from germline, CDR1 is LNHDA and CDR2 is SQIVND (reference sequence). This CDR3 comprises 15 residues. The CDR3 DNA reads TGTGCCAGTAGTATTGGGGGGGGATTGAACTATGGCTACACCTTC. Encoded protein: CASSIGGGLNYGYTF.

The CDR3 protein is CASSKRRFEREESTDTQYF. CDR3 DNA: TGTGCCAGCAGTAAGAGGCGGTTTGAGCGGGAGGAGAGCACAGATACGCAGTATTTT. The chain is built from TRBV7-2 and TRBJ2-3; 9 bases fit TRBD2. CDR3 length: 19 amino acids. V lost 6 bases and J lost 0; bases outside the gene matches: 16. CDR1 SGHTA and CDR2 FQGNSA come from the germline V gene.